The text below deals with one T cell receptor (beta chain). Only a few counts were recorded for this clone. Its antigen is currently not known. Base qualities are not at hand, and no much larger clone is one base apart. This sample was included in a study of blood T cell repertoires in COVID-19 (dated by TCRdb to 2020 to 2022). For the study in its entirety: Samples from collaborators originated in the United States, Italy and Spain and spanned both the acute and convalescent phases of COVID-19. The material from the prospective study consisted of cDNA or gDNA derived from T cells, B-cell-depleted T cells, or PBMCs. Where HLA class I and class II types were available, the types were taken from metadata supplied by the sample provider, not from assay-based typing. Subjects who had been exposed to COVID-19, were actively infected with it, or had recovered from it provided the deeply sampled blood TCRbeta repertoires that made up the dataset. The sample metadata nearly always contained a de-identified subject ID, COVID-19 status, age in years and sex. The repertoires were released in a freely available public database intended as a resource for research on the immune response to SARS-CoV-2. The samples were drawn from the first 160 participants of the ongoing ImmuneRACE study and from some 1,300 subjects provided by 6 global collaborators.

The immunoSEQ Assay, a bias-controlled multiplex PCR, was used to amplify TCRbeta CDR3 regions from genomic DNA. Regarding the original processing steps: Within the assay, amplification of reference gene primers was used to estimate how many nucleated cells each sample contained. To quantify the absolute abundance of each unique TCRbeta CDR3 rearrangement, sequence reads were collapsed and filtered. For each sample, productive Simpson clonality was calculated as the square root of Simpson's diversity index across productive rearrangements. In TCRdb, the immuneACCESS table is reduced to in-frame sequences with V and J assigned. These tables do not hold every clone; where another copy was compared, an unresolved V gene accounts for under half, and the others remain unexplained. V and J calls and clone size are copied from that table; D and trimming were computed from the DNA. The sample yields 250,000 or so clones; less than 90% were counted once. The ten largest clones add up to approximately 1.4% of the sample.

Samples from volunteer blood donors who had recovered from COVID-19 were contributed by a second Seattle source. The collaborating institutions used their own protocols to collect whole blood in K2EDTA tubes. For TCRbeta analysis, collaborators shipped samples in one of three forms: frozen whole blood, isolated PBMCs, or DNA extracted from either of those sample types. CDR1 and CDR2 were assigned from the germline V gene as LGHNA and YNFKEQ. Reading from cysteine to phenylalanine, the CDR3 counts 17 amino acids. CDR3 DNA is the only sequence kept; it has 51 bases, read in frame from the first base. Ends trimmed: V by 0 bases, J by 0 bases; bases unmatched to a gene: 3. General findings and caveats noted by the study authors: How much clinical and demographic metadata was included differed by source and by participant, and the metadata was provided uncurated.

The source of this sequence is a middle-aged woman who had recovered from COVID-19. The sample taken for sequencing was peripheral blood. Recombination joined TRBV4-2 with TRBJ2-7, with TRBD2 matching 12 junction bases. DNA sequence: TGTGCCAGCAGCCAAGATCTACTAGCGGGGGGCTCCTACGAGCAGTACTTC. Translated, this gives CASSQDLLAGGSYEQYF.